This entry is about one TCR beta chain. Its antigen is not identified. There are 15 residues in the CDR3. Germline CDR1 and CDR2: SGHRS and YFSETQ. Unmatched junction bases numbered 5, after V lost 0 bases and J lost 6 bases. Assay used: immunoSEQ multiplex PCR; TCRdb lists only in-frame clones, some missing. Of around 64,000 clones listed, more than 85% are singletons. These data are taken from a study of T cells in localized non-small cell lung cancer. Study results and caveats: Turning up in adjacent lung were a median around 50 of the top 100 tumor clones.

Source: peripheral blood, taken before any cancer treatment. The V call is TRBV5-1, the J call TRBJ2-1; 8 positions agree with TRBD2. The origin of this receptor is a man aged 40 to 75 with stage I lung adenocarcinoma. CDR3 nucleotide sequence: TGCGCCAGCAGCTTGGAGGGACTAGGGGTCAATGAGCAGTTCTTC. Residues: CASSLEGLGVNEQFF.